Below, one T cell receptor (beta chain) is given with its context. This receptor's antigen is unknown. Base qualities were left out, and no much larger clone turns up one base away. These data are taken from a study of blood T cell repertoires in COVID-19 (TCRdb year 2020). The study in broad terms: Collaborator samples came from the United States, Italy and Spain and covered acute and convalescent phases of COVID-19. Where HLA class I and class II types were available, the types were taken from metadata supplied by the sample provider, not from assay-based typing. The samples were drawn from the first 160 participants of the ongoing ImmuneRACE study and from more than 1,000 subjects provided by 6 global collaborators. The material from the prospective study consisted of cDNA or gDNA derived from T cells, B-cell-depleted T cells, or PBMCs. Subjects who had been exposed to COVID-19, were actively infected with it, or had recovered from it provided the deeply sampled blood TCRbeta repertoires that made up the dataset. The sample metadata nearly always contained a de-identified subject ID, COVID-19 status, age in years and sex. The repertoires were released in a freely available public database meant as a resource for research on the immune response to SARS-CoV-2.

CDR1 and CDR2, per the germline V gene (reference sequence), are LNHNV and YYDKDF. The CDR3 holds 15 amino acids from the cysteine to the phenylalanine. CDR3 DNA only is kept here, 45 bases in frame from base 1. The V and J ends are trimmed by 3 bases and 5 bases, leaving 14 bases between them. TCRbeta CDR3 regions were amplified from genomic DNA by means of the immunoSEQ Assay, a bias-controlled multiplex PCR. The original methods were these. Nucleated cell counts per sample were estimated from amplification of reference gene primers within the assay. Sequence reads were collapsed and filtered to measure the absolute abundance of every unique TCRbeta CDR3 rearrangement. For each sample, productive Simpson clonality was calculated by taking the square root of Simpson's diversity index across productive rearrangements. Sourced from immuneACCESS, this table was stored by TCRdb with only in-frame sequences that have V and J called. A share of the clones is absent; for the studies checked, an unresolved V gene accounts for under half, and the remainder has no known explanation. V, J and clone size are taken as reported in that table, and D and trimming were inferred from the DNA itself. In this sample the table shows some 16,000 clones, approximately 78% of which occur a single time. The ten largest clonotypes hold approximately 22% of the sample.

The collaborating institutions used their own protocols to collect whole blood in K2EDTA tubes. For TCRbeta analysis, collaborators shipped samples in one of three forms: frozen whole blood, isolated PBMCs, or DNA extracted from either of those sample types. Paper-wide results and their limitations: The amount of clinical and demographic metadata varied by source and participant and was provided uncurated.

Sequenced input: peripheral blood. This sequence was found in a man at least 80 years old with active or convalescent COVID-19. The V and J segments used are TRBV15 and TRBJ1-5; the D gene cannot be resolved reliably. CDR3 loop: CATSRAPALDQPQHF. The DNA sequence is given as TGTGCCACCAGCAGGGCCCCCGCTCTGGATCAGCCCCAGCATTTT.